What follows are 26 T cell receptor beta chains derived from one specimen sequenced in a study of CD4 T cell repertoires and nickel. TCRdb reprocessed the RT-PCR reads via MiXCR and lists one record per CDR3 protein. This table holds 150 to 200 distinct CDR3 sequences, roughly two thirds found once. The sample consisted of CD4+ T cells from blood, not recorded whether cultured. The receptors originated from a human donor in a nickel allergy study, with or without nickel allergy (not recorded which). It is not recorded whether this sample comes from one donor or several.

This sequence joins TRBV20-1 and TRBJ1-5, with D unclear. Germline CDR1 reads DFQATT; CDR2 reads SNEGSKA (reference sequence). CDR3 size: 16 residues. The V and J ends lost 2 bases and 0 bases respectively, with 14 bases between them. The chain's CDR3 is CSARSPRGVSNQPQHF. The CDR3 nucleotides read TGCAGTGCTAGATCTCCCCGGGGAGTTAGCAATCAGCCCCAGCATTTT.

The J gene is TRBJ2-5, the V gene TRBV20-1; no firm D call. Germline CDR1 DFQATT, CDR2 SNEGSKA (reference sequence). The V gene lost 6 bases and the J gene lost 4 bases, with 15 bases spanning the gap. This CDR3 spans 13 amino acids. The chain's CDR3 is CSARKLVVETQYF. In DNA, the CDR3 is TGCAGTGCCCGAAAGCTAGTGGTAGAGACCCAGTACTTC.

The genes are TRBV7-9 and TRBJ2-5; possible D gene TRBD2, 7 bases. V was clipped by 5 bases and J by 1 base, with 11 bases between them. Germline assignment: CDR1 SEHNR and CDR2 FQNEAQ (reference sequence). The CDR3 runs 14 residues. This CDR3 reads CASSRGAGQETQYF. In DNA, the CDR3 is TGTGCCAGCAGCCGGGGGGCTGGCCAAGAGACCCAGTACTTC.

This clonotype came up a few times. CDR3: CASTNNGHSNQPQHF. The CDR3 nucleotides read TGTGCCAGCACCAATAATGGCCATAGCAATCAGCCCCAGCATTTT. This chain links TRBV12-3 or TRBV12-4 with TRBJ1-5; no firm D call. V was trimmed by 7 bases and J by 0 bases, leaving 13 bases between them. The CDR3 runs to 15 residues.

This chain links TRBV20-1 with TRBJ1-3, with no clear D. This CDR3 has 14 amino acids. Germline V CDR1 and CDR2: DFQATT, SNEGSKA (reference sequence). Trimming took off 4 bases at V and 0 bases at J, with 10 bases between the two ends. The CDR3 DNA reads TGCAGTGCTACCCGTGAGTTCTCTGGAAACACCATATATTTT. Amino acid sequence: CSATREFSGNTIYF.

V is TRBV20-1 and J is TRBJ2-5, with D tentatively TRBD1 or TRBD2 (5 bases each). The CDR3 covers 11 residues. Trimming stripped 6 bases from V and 6 bases from J, with 11 bases between. Germline V gene lookup returns CDR1 DFQATT and CDR2 SNEGSKA (reference sequence). The CDR3 protein is CSAQRGKTQYF. The CDR3 coding sequence is TGCAGTGCCCAGAGGGGAAAGACCCAGTACTTC.

The gene calls are TRBV29-1 and TRBJ2-7; D is unclear. The CDR3 loop spans 14 amino acids. V was pared by 4 bases and J by 2 bases, with 15 bases between. CDR1 is SQVTM and CDR2 is ANQGSEA in the germline V gene. The CDR3 spells CSVVTSRQTYEQYF. Written as DNA, the CDR3 is TGCAGCGTTGTGACGTCTAGGCAGACCTACGAGCAGTACTTC.

This clonotype has only one observation. This rearrangement joins TRBV6-5 to TRBJ1-2; 8 nucleotides line up with TRBD1. CDR1 is MNHEY, CDR2 SVGAGI, per germline. V was clipped by 6 bases and J by 5 bases; unmatched bases: 8. The CDR3 length is 14 residues. CDR3 sequence (DNA): TGTGCCAGCAGCCCGACAGGGGTCAAGTATGGCTACACCTTC. This gives the protein CASSPTGVKYGYTF.

This chain connects TRBV9 to TRBJ2-2, with a tentative D call TRBD2 (7 bases). V gave up 5 bases and J gave up 3 bases, with 14 bases separating them. Per the germline V gene, CDR1 is SGDLS and CDR2 is YYNGEE. The length of the CDR3 is 15 residues. The DNA for the CDR3 is TGTGCCAGCAGTCCTAGGGGGGGGCACACCGGGGAGCTGTTTTTT. Translating gives CASSPRGGHTGELFF.

This chain joins TRBV12-3 or TRBV12-4 and TRBJ2-1; no firm D call. Between the trimmed V and J ends, which lost 3 bases and 8 bases, there was a span of 14 bases. This CDR3 comprises 14 residues. CDR3 sequence reads: CASSFGSTHHEQFF. CDR3 in DNA: TGTGCCAGCAGTTTCGGGTCCACACACCATGAGCAGTTCTTC.

This clonotype came up a few times. The chain joins TRBV4-2 to TRBJ2-1, with D tentatively TRBD2 (6 bases). CDR1 and CDR2 from the germline V gene are LGHNA and YNFKEQ. The CDR3 has 15 residues. Trimming removed 0 bases at V and 3 bases at J, with 9 bases between. DNA for the CDR3: TGTGCCAGCAGCCAAGAAGGGACTGACTACAATGAGCAGTTCTTC. It encodes CASSQEGTDYNEQFF.

This clonotype was found once. The CDR3, as DNA: TGCGCCAGCAGGCACGGGGGGCTGGTGGAGACCCAGTACTTC. This sequence encodes CASRHGGLVETQYF. The chain is built from TRBV5-1 and TRBJ2-5; tentative D call: TRBD2 (7 bases). Germline CDR1 reads SGHRS; CDR2 reads YFSETQ. V dropped 5 bases and J dropped 5 bases, with 16 bases sitting between them. CDR3 size: 14 residues.

This chain links TRBV30 with TRBJ2-6, with D hard to call. Germline V CDR1 and CDR2: GTSNPN, SVGIG (reference sequence). Trimming took 2 bases from V and 1 from J, leaving 18 bases between them. The CDR3 extends over 18 amino acids. The CDR3 loop reads CAWSLKGSGVSGANVLTF. CDR3 sequence (DNA): TGTGCCTGGAGTCTGAAAGGGTCCGGAGTATCTGGGGCCAACGTCCTGACTTTC.

The rearrangement joins TRBV5-4 to TRBJ2-7; TRBD1 aligns across 7 bases. V lost 4 bases to trimming and J lost 0 bases; unmatched junction nucleotides: 7. The CDR3 sequence is 15 residues long. Germline V lookup: CDR1 SGHNT, CDR2 YYREEE (reference sequence). CDR3 bases: TGTGCCAGCAGCCGACAGGGCGCTAGCTCCTACGAGCAGTACTTC. This encodes CASSRQGASSYEQYF. Full variable domain (outside the CDR3, taken from reference TRBV5-4 and TRBJ2-7): ETGVTQSPTHLIKTRGQQVTLRCSSQSGHNTVSWYQQALGQGPQFIFQYYREEENGRGNFPPRFSGLQFPNYSSELNVNALELDDSALYLCASSRQGASSYEQYFGPGTRLTVT.

The chain couples TRBV7-9 to TRBJ2-3, with D tentatively TRBD2 (6 bases). V was cut by 1 base and J by 2 bases, with 13 bases left in between. CDR1 and CDR2 (germline): SEHNR, FQNEAQ (reference sequence). This CDR3 contains 16 residues. The CDR3 DNA reads as TGTGCCAGCAGCTTAGGCGAGGCGGGGCACACAGATACGCAGTATTTT. This codes for CASSLGEAGHTDTQYF.

DNA for the CDR3: TGTGCCAGCTCACCCTCGGAGTTGAACTACGAGCAGTACTTC. Encoded protein: CASSPSELNYEQYF. J is TRBJ2-7 and V is TRBV18; no firm D call. The CDR3 covers 14 residues. The germline V gene has CDR1 KGHSH and CDR2 LQKENI. V was pared by 3 bases and J by 3 bases, with 12 bases between. Full variable domain (rest looked up from reference TRBV18 and TRBJ2-7): NAGVMQNPRHLVRRRGQEARLRCSPMKGHSHVYWYRQLPEEGLKFMVYLQKENIIDESGMPKERFSAEFPKEGPSILRIQQVVRGDSAAYFCASSPSELNYEQYFGPGTRLTVT.

The chain is built from TRBV11-2 and TRBJ1-6; the D is unclear. The V end lost 4 bases, the J end lost 0 bases, and 19 bases lay between the germline ends. Per germline, CDR1 SGHAT and CDR2 FQNNGV. This CDR3 spans 19 amino acids. DNA of the CDR3: TGTGCCAGCAGCTCCCTACGCGCCCGGTTTAGCTCCTATAATTCACCCCTCCACTTT. It translates to CASSSLRARFSSYNSPLHF.

The chain is built from TRBV5-6 and TRBJ1-6; no clear D gene. Per germline, CDR1 SGHDT and CDR2 YYEEEE. This CDR3 has 16 residues. Deletions cut 4 bases from V and 6 bases from J, with 17 bases between. The CDR3 bases are TGTGCCAGCAGCCAAGGACGGATTAGCCTTAATTCACCCCTCCACTTT. Translating gives CASSQGRISLNSPLHF. The full variable domain, in which reference TRBV5-6 and TRBJ1-6 provide the parts outside the CDR3, is DAGVTQSPTHLIKTRGQQVTLRCSPKSGHDTVSWYQQALGQGPQFIFQYYEEEERQRGNFPDRFSGHQFPNYSSELNVNALLLGDSALYLCASSQGRISLNSPLHFGNGTRLTVT.

The chain uses TRBV19 and TRBJ1-5, with D possibly TRBD1 on 5 matching bases. Trimming cost V 4 bases and J 4 bases, with 14 bases left between them. Germline V gene lookup returns CDR1 LNHDA and CDR2 SQIVND (reference sequence). This CDR3 spans 15 amino acids. DNA for the CDR3: TGTGCCAGTAGTAACACCGGGACGAAAAATCAGCCCCAGCATTTT. Its translation is CASSNTGTKNQPQHF.

J is TRBJ2-1 and V is TRBV20-1; TRBD1 agrees at 7 bases. The CDR3 runs 14 residues. The V gene end was trimmed by 3 bases and the J gene end by 1 base; junction bases not matched to a gene: 3. Germline V CDR1 and CDR2: DFQATT, SNEGSKA (reference sequence). The CDR3 DNA follows: TGCAGTGCTAGCGGGGACAGATCCTACAATGAGCAGTTCTTC. Amino acid sequence: CSASGDRSYNEQFF.

In its sample, this clonotype ranks as hyperexpanded. The V call is TRBV12-3 or TRBV12-4, the J call TRBJ1-2; unclear D gene. Trimming removed 5 bases from V and 4 bases from J, with 8 bases in between. This CDR3 comprises 12 residues. CDR3 nucleotides: TGTGCCAGCAGTCCAAACACCTATGGCTACACCTTC. It translates to CASSPNTYGYTF.

The genes are TRBV5-1 and TRBJ2-2; no reliable D call. V lost 1 base and J lost 7, with 11 bases in between. The CDR3 has 14 residues. Germline-derived CDR1 and CDR2 are SGHRS and YFSETQ. CDR3 in amino acids: CASSLNQGIGELFF. The CDR3 region has the DNA TGCGCCAGCAGCTTGAACCAAGGGATCGGGGAGCTGTTTTTT.

V usage is TRBV3-1 and J usage is TRBJ2-3; 7 bases line up with TRBD2. V trimming: 4 bases; J trimming: 10 bases; junction bases outside the gene matches: 14. The CDR3 length is 15 residues. Germline CDR1 is LGHDT and CDR2 is YNNKEL (reference sequence). Here the CDR3 DNA reads TGTGCCAGCAGCCGTCAAGTTGGCGGGGGAACAGCGCAGTATTTT. This codes for CASSRQVGGGTAQYF.

This rearrangement joins TRBV20-1 to TRBJ1-1; D call uncertain. This CDR3 region has 14 residues. Between the trimmed V and J ends, which lost 6 bases and 4 bases, there was a span of 18 bases. From germline, CDR1 is DFQATT and CDR2 SNEGSKA (reference sequence). DNA of the CDR3: TGCAGTGCCAGTGCGAGGGTTTTGAGCACTGAAGCTTTCTTT. It codes for CSASARVLSTEAFF.

This clonotype has just a few counts. V is TRBV7-2 and J is TRBJ1-6, with TRBD1 matching over 10 bases. Looked up from germline, CDR1 is SGHTA and CDR2 is FQGNSA. CDR3 length equals 12 residues. After removal of 7 bases from V and 12 bases from J, the junction contained 3 bases not matched to a gene. The DNA of the CDR3 is TGTGCCAGCACGACAGGGGGCCGACCCCTCCACTTT. This gives the protein CASTTGGRPLHF. The whole variable domain, filled in from reference TRBV7-2 and TRBJ1-6, reads GAGVSQSPSNKVTEKGKDVELRCDPISGHTALYWYRQSLGQGLEFLIYFQGNSAPDKSGLPSDRFSAERTGGSVSTLTIQRTQQEDSAVYLCASTTGGRPLHFGNGTRLTVT.

The chain combines TRBV13 with TRBJ1-5; TRBD1 aligns across 7 bases. V trimming: 6 bases; J trimming: 6 bases; junction bases outside the gene matches: 11. Germline values: CDR1 PRHDT, CDR2 FYEKMQ (reference sequence). The CDR3 loop spans 15 amino acids. The CDR3 spells CASSSRGTAGQPQHF. CDR3 nucleotides: TGTGCCAGCAGTTCACGTGGGACAGCTGGTCAGCCCCAGCATTTT.